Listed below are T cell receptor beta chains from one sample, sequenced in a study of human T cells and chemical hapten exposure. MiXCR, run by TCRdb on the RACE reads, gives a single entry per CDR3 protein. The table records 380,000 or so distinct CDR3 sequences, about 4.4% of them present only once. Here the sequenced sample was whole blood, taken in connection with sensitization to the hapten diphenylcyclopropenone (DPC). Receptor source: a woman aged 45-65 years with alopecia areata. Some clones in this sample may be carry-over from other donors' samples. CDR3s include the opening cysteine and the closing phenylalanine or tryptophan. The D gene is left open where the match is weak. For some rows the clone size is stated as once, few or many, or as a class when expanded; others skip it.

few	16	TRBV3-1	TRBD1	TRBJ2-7	TGTGCCAGCAGCCAAGGCGGGACAGGGACCTCCTACGAGCAGTACTTC	CASSQGGTGTSYEQYF
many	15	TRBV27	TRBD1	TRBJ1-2	TGTGCCAGCAGTTATACAGGGGCGACTAACTATGGCTACACCTTC	CASSYTGATNYGYTF
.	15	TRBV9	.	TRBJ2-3	TGTGCCAGCGGGTGGGGCGGGGTCAGCACAGATACGCAGTATTTT	CASGWGGVSTDTQYF
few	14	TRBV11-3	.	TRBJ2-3	TGTGCCAGCAGCTTAGGGGTAGATACAGATACGCAGTATTTT	CASSLGVDTDTQYF
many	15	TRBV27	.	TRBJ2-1	TGTGCCAGCAGTACCCCAGCATCAGGCTACAATGAGCAGTTCTTC	CASSTPASGYNEQFF
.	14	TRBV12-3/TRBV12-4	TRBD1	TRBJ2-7	TGTGCCAGCAGCCCGGGACAGGAGTCCTACGAGCAGTACTTC	CASSPGQESYEQYF
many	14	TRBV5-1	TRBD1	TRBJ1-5	TGCGCCAGCAGCTTGGGACAGGGGAATGAGCCCCAGCATTTT	CASSLGQGNEPQHF
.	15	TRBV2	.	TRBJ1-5	TGTGCCAGCCGTCTGCGGGGGCAGGGCAATCAGCCCCAGCATTTT	CASRLRGQGNQPQHF
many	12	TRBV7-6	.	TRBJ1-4	TGTGCCAGCAGCGCGTGGAATGAAAAACTGTTTTTT	CASSAWNEKLFF
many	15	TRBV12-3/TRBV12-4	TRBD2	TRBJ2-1	TGTGCCAGCAGTTTGGGTAGCGGGAGTTACAATGAGCAGTTCTTC	CASSLGSGSYNEQFF
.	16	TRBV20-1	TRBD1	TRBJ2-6	TGCAGTGCTAAGCAGGGGGCGACCACTGGGGCCAACGTCCTGACTTTC	CSAKQGATTGANVLTF
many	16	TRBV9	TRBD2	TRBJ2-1	TGTGCCAGCAGCCCAAGACTAGCGGCTCCCTACAATGAGCAGTTCTTC	CASSPRLAAPYNEQFF
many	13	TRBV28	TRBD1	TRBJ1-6	TGTGCCAGCAGCTCGGACAGGGCTTCACCCCTCCACTTT	CASSSDRASPLHF
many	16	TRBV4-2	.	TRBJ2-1	TGTGCCAGCAGCCAAGGTCCAAGTCTCGCCGGGAATGAGCAGTTCTTC	CASSQGPSLAGNEQFF
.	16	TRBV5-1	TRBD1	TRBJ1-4	TGCGCCAGCAGCTTACCCCCAGGGGGAAGGGGTGAAAAACTGTTTTTT	CASSLPPGGRGEKLFF
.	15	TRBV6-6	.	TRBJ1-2	TGTGCCAGCAGTCGAGGCCAGGGAGCTAACTATGGCTACACCTTC	CASSRGQGANYGYTF
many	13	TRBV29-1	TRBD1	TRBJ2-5	TGCAGCGCCGGGCGAGGGGGCGAGGAGACCCAGTACTTC	CSAGRGGEETQYF
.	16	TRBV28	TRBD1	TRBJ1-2	TGTGCCAGCAGTTTCCCCCGACAGGGTAAGACGGATGGCTACACCTTC	CASSFPRQGKTDGYTF
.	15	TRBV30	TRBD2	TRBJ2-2	TGTGCCTTAGCCGAGCTAGCGGGAGCCGCCGGGGAGCTGTTTTTT	CALAELAGAAGELFF
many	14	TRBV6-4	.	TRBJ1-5	TGTGCCAGCAGTGAGGGGGGTGGCAATCAGCCCCAGCATTTT	CASSEGGGNQPQHF
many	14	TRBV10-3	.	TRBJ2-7	TGTGCCATCAGTGACCGGGGGCAGGGGTACGAGCAGTACTTC	CAISDRGQGYEQYF
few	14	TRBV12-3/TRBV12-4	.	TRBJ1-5	TGTGCCAGCAGATTGGGACACCGCAATCAGCCCCAGCATTTT	CASRLGHRNQPQHF
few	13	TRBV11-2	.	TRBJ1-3	TGTGCCAGCAGCTTAGATCTTGGGGTCTTCAGATATTTT	CASSLDLGVFRYF
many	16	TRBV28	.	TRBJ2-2	TGTGCCAGCAGTTTATGGGGCAGGATAAACACCGGGGAGCTGTTTTTT	CASSLWGRINTGELFF
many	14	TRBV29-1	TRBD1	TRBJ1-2	TGCAGCGCCAGGGGACAGGGGAAGGACTATGGCTACACCTTC	CSARGQGKDYGYTF
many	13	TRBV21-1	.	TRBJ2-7	TGTGCCAGCATCGCCGGGACCAACGACGAGCAGTACTTC	CASIAGTNDEQYF